These 4 T cell receptor beta chains originate from one sample sequenced in a study of blood T cells in healthy people across ages. PCR was performed a second time for roughly 7 to 12 cycles using a sample-barcoded 5' primer and a J-beta primer mix. TCRdb analysed the 5' RACE reads with MiXCR anew, one entry per CDR3 protein. The sample holds 650,000 or so distinct CDR3 sequences, 52% seen once. Sequencing used blood. These receptors all stem from a woman older than 75 in good health.

This chain joins TRBV28 and TRBJ1-1, with D perhaps TRBD1 (5 bases). Per germline, CDR1 MDHEN and CDR2 SYDVKM. The CDR3 contains 16 residues. The V end was cut by 5 bases, the J end by 0 bases, with 16 bases between. The CDR3 region is CASSKIGEGLNTEAFF. CDR3 nucleotide sequence: TGTGCCAGCAGTAAAATCGGGGAGGGGCTGAACACTGAAGCTTTCTTT.

The V gene is TRBV28, the J gene TRBJ2-2; no clear D. The CDR3 length is 14 residues. Deletions cut 2 bases from V and 3 bases from J, with 7 bases between. The germline V gene has CDR1 MDHEN and CDR2 SYDVKM. CDR3 in DNA: TGTGCCAGCAGTTTAAAGCCGGACACCGGGGAGCTGTTTTTT. Protein: CASSLKPDTGELFF.

This chain links TRBV6-2 or TRBV6-3 with TRBJ2-1; TRBD2 matches 9 bases. Germline CDR1 and CDR2: MNHEY and SVGEGT. The CDR3 is 17 residues long. J gave up 3 bases and V 6 bases, and 12 bases lay outside the gene matches. CDR3 sequence: CASRLSGGPAVYNEQFF. As DNA, the CDR3 is TGTGCCAGCAGGCTAAGCGGGGGGCCCGCCGTCTACAATGAGCAGTTCTTC.

This clonotype was recorded at least ten times. The chain has TRBV7-9 and TRBJ2-4; D unresolved. Deletions cut 1 base from V and 6 bases from J, with 4 bases between. This CDR3 is built from 12 residues. Germline-derived CDR1 and CDR2 are SEHNR and FQNEAQ (reference sequence). CDR3: CASSLVGNIQYF. The CDR3 DNA sequence: TGTGCCAGCAGCTTAGTCGGAAACATTCAGTACTTC.